This record looks at one TCR beta chain sequence and its context. In TCRdb, the RT-PCR reads were re-called with MiXCR into one record per CDR3 protein. Of about 570,000 distinct CDR3 sequences listed, around 10% are singletons. The data were taken from a study of response to subunit inactivated influenza vaccine. The CDR3 is 14 amino acids. CDR1 is SGHKS and CDR2 is YYEKEE in the germline V gene (reference sequence). Trimming shortened V by 4 bases and J by 1 base, and 11 bases separated the two germline ends. The sample also formed part of further work on T cells expressing NK-cell markers. That report notes: Researchers built TCR beta cDNA using 5'RACE template switching with UMIs. HCMV seropositivity characterized most of the eight sequenced donors, and seronegativity one. Restricting sorting to alpha-beta TCR T cells was achieved in several experiments by an anti-gamma-delta TCR antibody. In roughly six donors, dominant CD3+CD56+NKG2C+ clonotypes ranked among the top 10 CD8+ clonotypes. These clonotypes also led the CD3+CD56-NKG2C+ fraction in a handful of donors.

The sequence derives from a man in his fifties who received an inactivated influenza vaccine. The rearrangement uses TRBV5-5 and TRBJ2-5; D remains unclear. The sequencing used PBMCs from blood, collected on the day of vaccination. The chain's CDR3 is CASSPEPTQETQYF. Here the CDR3 DNA reads TGTGCCAGCAGCCCAGAGCCGACCCAAGAGACCCAGTACTTC.